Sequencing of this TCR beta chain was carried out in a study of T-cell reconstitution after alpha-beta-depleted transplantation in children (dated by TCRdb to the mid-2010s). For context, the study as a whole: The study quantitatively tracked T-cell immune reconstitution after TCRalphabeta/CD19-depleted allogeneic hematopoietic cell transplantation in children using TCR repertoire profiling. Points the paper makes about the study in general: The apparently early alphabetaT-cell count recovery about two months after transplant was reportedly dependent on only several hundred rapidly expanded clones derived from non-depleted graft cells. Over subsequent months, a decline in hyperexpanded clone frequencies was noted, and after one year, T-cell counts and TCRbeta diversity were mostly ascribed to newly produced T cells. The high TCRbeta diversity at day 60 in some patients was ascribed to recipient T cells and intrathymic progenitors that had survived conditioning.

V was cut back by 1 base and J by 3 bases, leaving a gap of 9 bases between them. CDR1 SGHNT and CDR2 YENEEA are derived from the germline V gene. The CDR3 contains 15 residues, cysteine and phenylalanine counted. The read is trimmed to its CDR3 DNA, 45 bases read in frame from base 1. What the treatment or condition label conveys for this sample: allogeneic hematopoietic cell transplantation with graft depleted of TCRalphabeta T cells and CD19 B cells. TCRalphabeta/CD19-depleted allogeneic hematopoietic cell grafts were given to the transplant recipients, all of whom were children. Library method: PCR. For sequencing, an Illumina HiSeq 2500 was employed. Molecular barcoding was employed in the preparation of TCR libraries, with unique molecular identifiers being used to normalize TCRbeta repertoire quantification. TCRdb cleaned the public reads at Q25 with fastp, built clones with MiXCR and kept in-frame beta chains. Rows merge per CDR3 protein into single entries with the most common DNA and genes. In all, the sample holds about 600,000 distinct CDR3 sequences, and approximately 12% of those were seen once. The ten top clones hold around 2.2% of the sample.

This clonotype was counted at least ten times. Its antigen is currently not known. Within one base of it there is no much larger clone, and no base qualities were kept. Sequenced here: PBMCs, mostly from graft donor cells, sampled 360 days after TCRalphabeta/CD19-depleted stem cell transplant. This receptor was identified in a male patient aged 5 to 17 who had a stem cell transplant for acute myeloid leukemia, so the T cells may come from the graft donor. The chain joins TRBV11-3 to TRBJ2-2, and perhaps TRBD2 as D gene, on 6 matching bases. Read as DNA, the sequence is TGTGCCAGCAGCTTAGGCGGGGCCCACACCGGGGAGCTGTTTTTT. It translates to CASSLGGAHTGELFF.